The 20 T cell receptor beta chains presented below share a single source sample, sequenced in a study of cytomegalovirus exposure and HLA in healthy donors. The PCR ran on 60 Vbeta and 13 Jbeta primers. Libraries were prepared by immunoSEQ multiplex PCR; TCRdb keeps only in-frame clonotypes and omits some of them. The repertoire has roughly 69,000 clones, roughly 70% of them found once; the top ten carry around 15%. The sample comprised PBMCs. Receptors originate from a male donor in good health and CMV-seropositive.

The chain employs TRBV28 and TRBJ2-7; 13 positions match TRBD2. Trimming took 2 bases from V and 6 from J; bases not matched to a gene: 4. The CDR3 contains 15 residues. Germline assignment: CDR1 MDHEN and CDR2 SYDVKM. The CDR3 loop reads CASSLGTSGIFEQYF. Written as DNA, the CDR3 is TGTGCCAGCAGTTTAGGGACTAGCGGGATCTTCGAGCAGTACTTC.

This clone was seen more than once but under ten times. The chain is built from TRBV10-1 and TRBJ2-2, with 9 bases aligning to TRBD1. The V gene's germline CDR1 is WNHNN and CDR2 SYGVQD (reference sequence). This CDR3 is built from 14 residues. After removal of 6 bases from V and 4 bases from J, the junction contained 3 bases not matched to a gene. DNA for the CDR3: TGCGCCAGCAGCCCGGGACAGGGCACCGGGGAGCTGTTTTTT. Translating it yields CASSPGQGTGELFF.

The chain couples TRBV7-8 to TRBJ2-7, with D possibly being TRBD2 (5 bases). Per the germline V gene, CDR1 is SGHVS and CDR2 is FQNEAQ. The CDR3 consists of 11 residues. V lost 8 bases to trimming and J lost 3 bases, with 8 bases between them. The CDR3 loop is CASGLLYEQYF. CDR3 sequence (DNA): TGTGCCAGCGGACTCCTCTACGAGCAGTACTTC.

The chain links TRBV11-2 to TRBJ2-1; maybe TRBD1 (8 bases). The V and J ends lost 6 bases and 6 bases respectively, with 15 bases between them. Germline lookup yields CDR1 SGHAT and CDR2 FQNNGV. The CDR3 covers 14 residues. The chain's CDR3 is CASRLTGGGNEQFF. The CDR3 nucleotides read TGTGCCAGCAGGTTAACAGGGGGGGGCAATGAGCAGTTCTTC.

This clone has more than one count but fewer than ten. The chain employs TRBV14 and TRBJ1-2; D remains ambiguous. This CDR3 contains 14 residues. Germline V lookup: CDR1 SGHDN, CDR2 FVKESK. Deletions cut 1 base from V and 4 bases from J, with 10 bases between. The CDR3 DNA follows: TGTGCCAGCAGCCAAGGTTTTCCGAGCTATGGCTACACCTTC. Translation: CASSQGFPSYGYTF. Combining the CDR3 with reference TRBV14 and TRBJ1-2 gives the whole variable domain EAGVTQFPSHSVIEKGQTVTLRCDPISGHDNLYWYRRVMGKEIKFLLHFVKESKQDESGMPNNRFLAERTGGTYSTLKVQPAELEDSGVYFCASSQGFPSYGYTFGSGTRLTVV.

V gene TRBV19 combines with J gene TRBJ2-2, with 9 bases aligning to TRBD2. The CDR3 runs 15 residues. V lost 5 bases to trimming and J lost 5 bases; unmatched junction nucleotides: 6. The germline V gene encodes CDR1 LNHDA and CDR2 SQIVND (reference sequence). The CDR3, as DNA: TGTGCCAGTAGTTATAGCGGGAGTACGACCGGGGAGCTGTTTTTT. It specifies CASSYSGSTTGELFF.

The chain couples TRBV7-9 to TRBJ2-7, with D unresolved. Germline lookup yields CDR1 SEHNR and CDR2 FQNEAQ (reference sequence). This CDR3 is built from 13 residues. Trimming stripped 2 bases from V and 5 bases from J, with 10 bases between. CDR3 sequence (DNA): TGTGCCAGCAGCTTAAATGTTGGGCACGAGCAGTACTTC. As protein: CASSLNVGHEQYF. Complete variable domain (other parts from reference TRBV7-9 and TRBJ2-7): DTGVSQNPRHKITKRGQNVTFRCDPISEHNRLYWYRQTLGQGPEFLTYFQNEAQLEKSRLLSDRFSAERPKGSFSTLEIQRTEQGDSAMYLCASSLNVGHEQYFGPGTRLTVT.

The rearrangement links TRBV6-5 to TRBJ2-1, with D perhaps TRBD1 (6 bases). Trimming removed 6 bases from V and 4 bases from J, with 16 bases in between. Germline loops: CDR1 MNHEY, CDR2 SVGAGI. The CDR3 contains 15 residues. For the CDR3, the DNA is TGTGCCAGCAGCCCTGGACAGCCCCTTTACAATGAGCAGTTCTTC. Protein sequence: CASSPGQPLYNEQFF.

The rearrangement links TRBV6-1 to TRBJ2-1, with TRBD2 matching over 9 bases. Germline V gene data show CDR1 as MNHNS and CDR2 as SASEGT. The CDR3 is 16 amino acids. The V segment lost 0 bases and the J segment 4 bases; nucleotides outside the gene matches: 4. CDR3 sequence: CASSEAWLAGYNEQFF. The CDR3 DNA reads as TGTGCCAGCAGTGAAGCGTGGCTAGCGGGGTACAATGAGCAGTTCTTC.

Of note for this clone: One end of the junction fails to match germline, which may point to a read error. The chain joins TRBV13 to TRBJ2-7; TRBD1 matches 8 bases. Germline lookup yields CDR1 PRHDT and CDR2 FYEKMQ (reference sequence). The CDR3 is made up of 16 amino acids. The CDR3 here is CASSLGGQGNPYEQYF. The CDR3 DNA reads TGTGCCAGCAGCCTAGGAGGACAGGGCAACCCCTACGAGCAGTACTTC.

The J gene is TRBJ1-5, the V gene TRBV7-9; no clear D. This CDR3 is built from 14 residues. V was trimmed by 3 bases and J by 1 base, leaving 7 bases between them. The germline V gene has CDR1 SEHNR and CDR2 FQNEAQ (reference sequence). The CDR3 protein is CASSLSSSNQPQHF. The CDR3, as DNA: TGTGCCAGCAGCTTGAGTTCCAGCAATCAGCCCCAGCATTTT. Supplemented by reference TRBV7-9 and TRBJ1-5, the full variable domain reads DTGVSQNPRHKITKRGQNVTFRCDPISEHNRLYWYRQTLGQGPEFLTYFQNEAQLEKSRLLSDRFSAERPKGSFSTLEIQRTEQGDSAMYLCASSLSSSNQPQHFGDGTRLSIL.

This clone showed up just once. The chain has TRBV19 and TRBJ2-5; 9 nucleotides align to TRBD2. V was clipped by 3 bases and J by 4 bases; unmatched bases: 6. Germline V gene sequence: CDR1 LNHDA, CDR2 SQIVND (reference sequence). There are 15 residues in the CDR3. In DNA, the CDR3 is TGTGCCAGTAGTATGAGCGGGGGGTCGGGAGAGACCCAGTACTTC. Translation gives CASSMSGGSGETQYF.

Regarding this clone: The junction shows a germline mismatch at one end, possibly a read error. The rearrangement joins TRBV4-1 to TRBJ2-3, with 12 nucleotides matching TRBD2. This CDR3 comprises 17 residues. CDR1 and CDR2 from the germline V gene are MGHRA and YSYEKL. Here the CDR3 reads CACSGRTSGVGTDTQYF. The CDR3 nucleotides read TGCGCCTGCAGCGGTAGGACTAGCGGGGTAGGGACAGATACGCAGTATTTT.

The chain's CDR3 is CASSLVGTGKETYEQYF. The CDR3 DNA reads TGTGCCAGCAGCTTAGTGGGTACAGGGAAGGAGACCTACGAGCAGTACTTC. This sequence joins TRBV11-2 and TRBJ2-7; a weak D match, TRBD1 (6 bases). Trimming removed 1 base at V and 2 bases at J, with 18 bases between. CDR1 is SGHAT and CDR2 is FQNNGV in the germline V gene. CDR3 length: 17 residues.

V is TRBV19 and J is TRBJ2-5; 9 bases are shared with TRBD1. The end of the DNA aligns better with TRBJ2-7, so the J call may be wrong. CDR1 is LNHDA, CDR2 SQIVND, per germline (reference sequence). This CDR3 comprises 14 residues. DNA of the CDR3: TGTGCCAGTAGCACCGGGACAGGGCAGTACGAGCAGTACTTC. Protein product: CASSTGTGQYEQYF.

The chain combines TRBV7-2 with TRBJ2-7, with 13 positions matching TRBD2. CDR3 length equals 17 residues. The V gene's germline CDR1 is SGHTA and CDR2 FQGNSA. The ends lost 5 bases at V and 4 bases at J; junction bases unmatched: 11. The CDR3 region has the DNA TGTGCCAGCAGCCCTACCCCGGGACTAGCGGGGTTGTACGAGCAGTACTTC. As protein: CASSPTPGLAGLYEQYF.

This clone was observed a few times. The CDR3 region is CASSPGGNTGELFF. The DNA for the CDR3 is TGTGCCAGCAGCCCTGGCGGAAACACCGGGGAGCTGTTTTTT. V is TRBV5-4 and J is TRBJ2-2; D is unclear. The germline CDR1 and CDR2 sequences are SGHNT and YYREEE (reference sequence). V shed 4 bases and J shed 2 bases, with 9 bases lying between them. This CDR3 comprises 14 residues.

A few counts support this clone. This chain joins TRBV15 and TRBJ2-7, with D hard to call. CDR3 length equals 12 residues. Trimming left V 5 bases short and J 6 bases short, with 11 bases between. Germline lookup yields CDR1 LNHNV and CDR2 YYDKDF (reference sequence). In DNA form, the CDR3 reads TGTGCCACCAGCCAAAGCCGCCGCGAGCAGTACTTC. This codes for CATSQSRREQYF.

The V and J genes are TRBV5-1 and TRBJ2-7; TRBD1 aligns across 8 bases. V trimming: 3 bases; J trimming: 0 bases; junction bases outside the gene matches: 11. The CDR3 has 17 residues. Germline lookup yields CDR1 SGHRS and CDR2 YFSETQ. CDR3 coding DNA: TGCGCCAGCAGCTCCGGCTGGGACAGGTTTAACTCCTACGAGCAGTACTTC. This gives the protein CASSSGWDRFNSYEQYF.

The chain uses TRBV7-2 and TRBJ2-7; TRBD2 aligns across 15 bases. V dropped 4 bases and J dropped 5; count of bases not matched to a gene: 6. The germline gives CDR1 SGHTA, CDR2 FQGNSA. This CDR3 has 16 residues. CDR3 nucleotide sequence: TGTGCCAGCAGCTCTGGACTAGCGGGGGGGCAGAACGAGCAGTACTTC. Translation gives CASSSGLAGGQNEQYF.